One and the same sample provided the 12 T cell receptor beta chains below, sequenced in a study of Graves' ophthalmopathy and Graves' hyperthyroidism. TCR beta CDR3 amplification used RNA transcripts. HTBI-primed first-round RT-PCR preceded second-round multiplex PCR. From the multiplex PCR reads, TCRdb called clonotypes with MiXCR, one entry per CDR3 protein. In the table there are about 740,000 distinct CDR3 sequences, around 40% of which are singletons. The sequencing sample was made of peripheral blood. The source of these receptors is an adult man with Graves' ophthalmopathy.

Comment on this clonotype: The CDR3 does not close with the conserved phenylalanine or tryptophan, likely indicating a read error. Because the CDR3's place on the DNA is in doubt, the DNA is left out and the CDR3 is given as listed by TCRdb. The rearrangement joins TRBV19 to TRBJ2-6; TRBD1 is the table's D call, not checked against the DNA. The CDR3 spans 11 amino acids, including both terminal residues. The V gene's germline CDR1 is LNHDA and CDR2 SQIVND (reference sequence). This CDR3 reads CASGTKRPTNT.

There are many counts of this clonotype. The V and J genes are TRBV7-2 and TRBJ1-5, with D unresolved. Trimming removed 1 base at V and 4 bases at J, with 5 bases between. This CDR3 is 13 amino acids long. From germline, CDR1 is SGHTA and CDR2 FQGNSA. For the CDR3, the DNA is TGTGCCAGCAGCTTAGTGGAGAATCAGCCCCAGCATTTT. Residues: CASSLVENQPQHF.

This chain uses TRBV7-3 with TRBJ1-1, with D perhaps TRBD1 (6 bases). The germline CDR1 and CDR2 sequences are SGHTA and FQGTGA. The CDR3 consists of 15 residues. Trimming removed 5 bases at V and 1 base at J, with 14 bases between. Here the CDR3 reads CASSPFLGQNTEAFF. In DNA, the CDR3 is TGTGCCAGCAGCCCCTTTTTGGGACAGAACACTGAAGCTTTCTTT.

The table lists this clonotype with many counts. V gene TRBV20-1 combines with J gene TRBJ1-5; D not resolved. V was clipped by 5 bases and J by 1 base, with 15 bases between them. The CDR3 totals 15 residues. CDR1 and CDR2 (germline): DFQATT, SNEGSKA (reference sequence). Here the CDR3 reads CSAGPGRESNQPQHF. DNA for the CDR3: TGCAGTGCTGGGCCGGGGAGGGAGAGCAATCAGCCCCAGCATTTT.

With regard to this clonotype: At one end the junction does not follow the germline gene, possibly because of a read error. The rearrangement uses TRBV2 and TRBJ2-5; TRBD1 or TRBD2 may be the D gene (6 bases each). CDR1 SNHLY and CDR2 FYNNEI come from the germline V gene. This CDR3 has 16 amino acids. The CDR3 sequence: CASSHAEGGKQETQYF. CDR3 DNA sequence: TGCGCCAGCAGCCATGCAGAGGGGGGAAAACAAGAGACCCAGTACTTC.

This chain joins TRBV7-3 and TRBJ1-1; no reliable D call. Germline values: CDR1 SGHTA, CDR2 FQGTGA. Trimming removed 3 bases at V and 2 bases at J, with 10 bases between. This CDR3 is built from 14 residues. The CDR3 region is CASSLSVSNTEAFF. DNA of the CDR3: TGTGCCAGCAGCTTGTCAGTTAGCAACACTGAAGCTTTCTTT.

V gene TRBV9 combines with J gene TRBJ2-7; TRBD2 agrees at 8 bases. The CDR3 has 15 amino acids. Germline CDR1 reads SGDLS; CDR2 reads YYNGEE. V gave up 0 bases and J gave up 2 bases; unmatched junction bases: 4. CDR3 DNA: TGTGCCAGCAGCGTAGGGGCGGGAGGTGCCTACGAGCAGTACTTC. This translates into CASSVGAGGAYEQYF.

This clonotype was seen a handful of times. The chain carries TRBV7-3 and TRBJ2-2; 8 bases are a match to TRBD1. Germline V gene data show CDR1 as SGHTA and CDR2 as FQGTGA. The V segment lost 3 bases and the J segment 5 bases; nucleotides outside the gene matches: 11. There are 17 residues in the CDR3. CDR3 bases: TGTGCCAGCAGCTTCAGCCTTCCCCAGGGGGCGACCGGGGAGCTGTTTTTT. It translates to CASSFSLPQGATGELFF.

Ten or more counts support this clonotype. This chain links TRBV29-1 with TRBJ2-2; D remains unclear. The CDR3 is 17 residues long. Germline assignment: CDR1 SQVTM and CDR2 ANQGSEA. V lost 0 bases and J lost 0, with 14 bases in between. The CDR3 region has the DNA TGCAGCGTTGAAGATCTTTCGGGCAGGACGAACACCGGGGAGCTGTTTTTT. This gives the protein CSVEDLSGRTNTGELFF.

Remarks on this clonotype: The CDR3 ends on some other residue instead of the conserved phenylalanine or tryptophan, so this is likely a read error. This chain links TRBV9 with TRBJ2-5; D is undetermined. V was clipped by 5 bases and J by 1 base, with 12 bases between them. Germline V gene lookup returns CDR1 SGDLS and CDR2 YYNGEE. The CDR3 is 14 residues long. CDR3 sequence reads: CASSLRTVQETQYV. The CDR3 coding sequence is TGTGCCAGCAGTTTAAGGACGGTCCAAGAGACCCAGTACGTC.

This clonotype appeared many times. The chain joins TRBV29-1 to TRBJ2-5; 8 nucleotides line up with TRBD2. The V segment lost 8 bases and the J segment 1 base; nucleotides outside the gene matches: 9. This CDR3 is built from 14 residues. CDR1 is SQVTM, CDR2 ANQGSEA, per germline. CDR3 nucleotide sequence: TGCAGCATTCTCGCGGGAGGCATCCAAGAGACCCAGTACTTC. Protein: CSILAGGIQETQYF.

As regards this clonotype: A much larger clone sits a single nucleotide away, making a read error possible. The rearrangement uses TRBV29-1 and TRBJ2-7, with D uncertain. CDR3 length: 13 residues. CDR1 SQVTM and CDR2 ANQGSEA come from the germline V gene. Trimming pared 7 bases from V and 3 bases from J, leaving 16 bases between. The CDR3 loop reads CSAAVGIYYEQYF. The CDR3 DNA follows: TGCAGCGCTGCGGTCGGAATATACTACGAGCAGTACTTC.